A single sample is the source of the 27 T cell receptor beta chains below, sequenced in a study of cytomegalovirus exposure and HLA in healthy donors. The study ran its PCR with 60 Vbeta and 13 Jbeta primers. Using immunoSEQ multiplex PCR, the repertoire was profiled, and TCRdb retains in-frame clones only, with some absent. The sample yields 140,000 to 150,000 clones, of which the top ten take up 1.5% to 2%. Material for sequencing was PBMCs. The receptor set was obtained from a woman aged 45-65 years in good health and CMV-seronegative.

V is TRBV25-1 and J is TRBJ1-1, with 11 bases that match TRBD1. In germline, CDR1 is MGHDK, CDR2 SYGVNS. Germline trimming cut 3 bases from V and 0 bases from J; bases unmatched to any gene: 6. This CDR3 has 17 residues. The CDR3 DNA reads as TGTGCCAGCAGTGACCATGGACAGGGGGCGATGAACACTGAAGCTTTCTTT. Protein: CASSDHGQGAMNTEAFF.

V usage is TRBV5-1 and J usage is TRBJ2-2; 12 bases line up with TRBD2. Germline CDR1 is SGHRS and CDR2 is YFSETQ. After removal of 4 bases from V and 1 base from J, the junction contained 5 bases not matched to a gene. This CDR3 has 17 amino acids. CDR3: CASSIGLAGMNTGELFF. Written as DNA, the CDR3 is TGCGCCAGCAGCATCGGACTAGCGGGGATGAACACCGGGGAGCTGTTTTTT.

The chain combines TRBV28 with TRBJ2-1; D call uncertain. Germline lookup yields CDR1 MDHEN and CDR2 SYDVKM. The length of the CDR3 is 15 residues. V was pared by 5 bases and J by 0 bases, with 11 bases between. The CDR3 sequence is CASSRFMSSYNEQFF. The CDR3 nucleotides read TGTGCCAGCAGTCGTTTTATGAGCTCCTACAATGAGCAGTTCTTC.

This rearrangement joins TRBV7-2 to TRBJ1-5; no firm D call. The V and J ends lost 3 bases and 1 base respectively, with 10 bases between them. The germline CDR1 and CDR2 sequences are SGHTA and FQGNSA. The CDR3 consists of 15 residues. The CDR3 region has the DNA TGTGCCAGCAGCTTCGGGCAGCGGAGCAATCAGCCCCAGCATTTT. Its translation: CASSFGQRSNQPQHF.

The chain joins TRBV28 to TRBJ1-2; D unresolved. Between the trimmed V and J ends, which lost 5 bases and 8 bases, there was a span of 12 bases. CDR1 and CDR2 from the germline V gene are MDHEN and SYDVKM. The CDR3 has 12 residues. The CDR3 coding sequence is TGTGCCAGCAGTCCCCTTATACGGGGCTACACCTTC. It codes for CASSPLIRGYTF.

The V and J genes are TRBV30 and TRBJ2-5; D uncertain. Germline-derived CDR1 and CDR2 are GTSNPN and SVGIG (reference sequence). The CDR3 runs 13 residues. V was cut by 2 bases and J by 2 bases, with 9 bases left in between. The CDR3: CAWSRLSQETQYF. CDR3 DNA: TGTGCCTGGAGTCGACTTTCACAAGAGACCCAGTACTTC.

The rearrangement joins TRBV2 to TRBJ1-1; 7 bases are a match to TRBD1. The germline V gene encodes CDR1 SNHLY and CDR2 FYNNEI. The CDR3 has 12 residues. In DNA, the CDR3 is TGTGCTAACGACAGGGTGAACACTGAAGCTTTCTTT. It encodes CANDRVNTEAFF.

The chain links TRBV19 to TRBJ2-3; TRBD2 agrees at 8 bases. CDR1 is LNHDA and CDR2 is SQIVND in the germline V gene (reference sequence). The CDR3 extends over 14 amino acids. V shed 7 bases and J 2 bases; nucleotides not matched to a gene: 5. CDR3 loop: CASTAGGLTDTQYF. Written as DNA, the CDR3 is TGTGCCAGTACGGCGGGGGGACTCACAGATACGCAGTATTTT.

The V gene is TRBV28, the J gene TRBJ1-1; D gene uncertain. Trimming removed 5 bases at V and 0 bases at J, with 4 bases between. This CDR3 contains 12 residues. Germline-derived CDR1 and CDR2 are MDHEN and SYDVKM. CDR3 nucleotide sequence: TGTGCCAGCAGTATCTTGAACACTGAAGCTTTCTTT. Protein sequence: CASSILNTEAFF.

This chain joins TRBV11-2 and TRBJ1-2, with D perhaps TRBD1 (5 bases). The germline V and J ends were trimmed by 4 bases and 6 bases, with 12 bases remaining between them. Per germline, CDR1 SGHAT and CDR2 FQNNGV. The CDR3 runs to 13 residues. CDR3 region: CASSSGGFDGYTF. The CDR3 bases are TGTGCCAGCAGCTCCGGGGGGTTCGATGGCTACACCTTC.

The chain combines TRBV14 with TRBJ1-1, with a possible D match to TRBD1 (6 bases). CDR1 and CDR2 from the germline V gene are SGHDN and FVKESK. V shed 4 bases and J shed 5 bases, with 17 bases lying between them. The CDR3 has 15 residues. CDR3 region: CASSPRRGGGTEAFF. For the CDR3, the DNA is TGTGCCAGCAGCCCGAGGAGAGGGGGTGGAACTGAAGCTTTCTTT. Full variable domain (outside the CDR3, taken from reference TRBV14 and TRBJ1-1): EAGVTQFPSHSVIEKGQTVTLRCDPISGHDNLYWYRRVMGKEIKFLLHFVKESKQDESGMPNNRFLAERTGGTYSTLKVQPAELEDSGVYFCASSPRRGGGTEAFFGQGTRLTVV.

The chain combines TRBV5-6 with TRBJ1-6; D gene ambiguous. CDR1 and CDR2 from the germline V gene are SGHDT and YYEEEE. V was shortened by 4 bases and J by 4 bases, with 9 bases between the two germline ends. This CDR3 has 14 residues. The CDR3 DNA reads TGTGCCAGCAGCCCGAACCAGTATAATTCACCCCTCCACTTT. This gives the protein CASSPNQYNSPLHF.

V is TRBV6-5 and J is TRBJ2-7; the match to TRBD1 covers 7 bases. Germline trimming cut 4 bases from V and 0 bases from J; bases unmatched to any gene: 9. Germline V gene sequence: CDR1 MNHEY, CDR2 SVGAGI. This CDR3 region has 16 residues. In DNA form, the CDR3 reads TGTGCCAGCAGTTCCCCCGGACAGGTTAGCTCCTACGAGCAGTACTTC. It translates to CASSSPGQVSSYEQYF.

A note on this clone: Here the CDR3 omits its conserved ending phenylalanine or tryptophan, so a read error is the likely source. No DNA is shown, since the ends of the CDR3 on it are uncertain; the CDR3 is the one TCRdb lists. The CDR3 here is CASSVSSTGGLI. The V gene is TRBV2, the J gene TRBJ2-7; the DNA was not compared with TRBD1, the D call given in the table. The CDR3 numbers 12 amino acids, ends counted. The germline V gene has CDR1 SNHLY and CDR2 FYNNEI.

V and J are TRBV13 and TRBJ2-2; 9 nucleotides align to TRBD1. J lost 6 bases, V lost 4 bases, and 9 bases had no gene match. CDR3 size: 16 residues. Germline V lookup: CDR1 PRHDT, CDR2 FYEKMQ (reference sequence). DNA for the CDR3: TGTGCCAGCAGCTCCCCGGGACAGGGAATCCCCGGGGAGCTGTTTTTT. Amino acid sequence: CASSSPGQGIPGELFF.

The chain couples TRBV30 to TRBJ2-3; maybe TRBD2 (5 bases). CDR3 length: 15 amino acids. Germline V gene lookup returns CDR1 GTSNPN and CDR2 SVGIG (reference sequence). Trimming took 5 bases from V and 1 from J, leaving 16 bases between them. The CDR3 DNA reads TGTGCCTGGGCTGATGACGTGAGGGGCACAGATACGCAGTATTTT. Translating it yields CAWADDVRGTDTQYF.

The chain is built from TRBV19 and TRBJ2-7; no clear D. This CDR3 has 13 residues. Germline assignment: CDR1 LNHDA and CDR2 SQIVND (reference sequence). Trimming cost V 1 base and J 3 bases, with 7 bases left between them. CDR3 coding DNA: TGTGCCAGTAGTATAGGGAGAGACTACGAGCAGTACTTC. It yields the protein CASSIGRDYEQYF.

The CDR3 DNA is TGCGCCAGCAGCCCTCTCAGGAACACTGAAGCTTTCTTT. Protein product: CASSPLRNTEAFF. The rearrangement links TRBV5-1 to TRBJ1-1; D unresolved. Germline V gene lookup returns CDR1 SGHRS and CDR2 YFSETQ. The CDR3 totals 13 residues. The ends were cut back, 4 bases at V and 1 base at J, with 8 bases in the middle.

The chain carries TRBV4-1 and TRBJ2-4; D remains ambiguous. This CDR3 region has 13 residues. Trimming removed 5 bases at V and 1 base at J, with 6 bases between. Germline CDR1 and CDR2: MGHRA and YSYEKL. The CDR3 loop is CASSAEAKNIQYF. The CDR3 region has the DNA TGCGCCAGCAGCGCCGAGGCCAAAAACATTCAGTACTTC.

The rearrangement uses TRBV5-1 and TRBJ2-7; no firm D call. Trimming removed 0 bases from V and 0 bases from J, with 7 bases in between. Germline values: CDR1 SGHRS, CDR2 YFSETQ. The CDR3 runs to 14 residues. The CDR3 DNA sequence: TGCGCCAGCAGCTTGGACATCTTCTCCTACGAGCAGTACTTC. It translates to CASSLDIFSYEQYF.

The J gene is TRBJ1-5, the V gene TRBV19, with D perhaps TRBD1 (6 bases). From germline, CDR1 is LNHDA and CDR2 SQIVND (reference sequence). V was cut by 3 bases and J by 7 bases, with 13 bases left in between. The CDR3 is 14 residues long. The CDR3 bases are TGTGCCAGTAGTATTTACAGGGAGCACCAGCCCCAGCATTTT. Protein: CASSIYREHQPQHF. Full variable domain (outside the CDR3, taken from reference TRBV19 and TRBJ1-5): DGGITQSPKYLFRKEGQNVTLSCEQNLNHDAMYWYRQDPGQGLRLIYYSQIVNDFQKGDIAEGYSVSREKKESFPLTVTSAQKNPTAFYLCASSIYREHQPQHFGDGTRLSIL.

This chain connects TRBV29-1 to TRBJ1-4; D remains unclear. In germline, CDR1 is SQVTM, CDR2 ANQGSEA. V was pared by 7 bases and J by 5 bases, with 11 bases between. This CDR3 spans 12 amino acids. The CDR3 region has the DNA TGCAGCGGACGGACGGGGAATGAAAAACTGTTTTTT. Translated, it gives CSGRTGNEKLFF.

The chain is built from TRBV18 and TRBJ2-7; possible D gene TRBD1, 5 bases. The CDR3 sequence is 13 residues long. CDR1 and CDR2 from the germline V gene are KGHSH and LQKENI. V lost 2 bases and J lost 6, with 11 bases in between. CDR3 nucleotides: TGTGCCAGCTCACCAGGGGCAGGGATCGAGCAGTACTTC. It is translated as CASSPGAGIEQYF. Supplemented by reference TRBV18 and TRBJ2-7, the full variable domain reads NAGVMQNPRHLVRRRGQEARLRCSPMKGHSHVYWYRQLPEEGLKFMVYLQKENIIDESGMPKERFSAEFPKEGPSILRIQQVVRGDSAAYFCASSPGAGIEQYFGPGTRLTVT.

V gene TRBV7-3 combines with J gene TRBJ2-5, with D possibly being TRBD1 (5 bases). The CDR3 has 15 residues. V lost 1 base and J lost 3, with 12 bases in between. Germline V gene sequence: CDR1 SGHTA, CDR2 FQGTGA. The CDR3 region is CASSLNQGIEETQYF. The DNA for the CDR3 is TGTGCCAGCAGCTTAAATCAGGGAATCGAAGAGACCCAGTACTTC. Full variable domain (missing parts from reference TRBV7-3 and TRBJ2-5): GAGVSQTPSNKVTEKGKYVELRCDPISGHTALYWYRQSLGQGPEFLIYFQGTGAADDSGLPNDRFFAVRPEGSVSTLKIQRTERGDSAVYLCASSLNQGIEETQYFGPGTRLLVL.

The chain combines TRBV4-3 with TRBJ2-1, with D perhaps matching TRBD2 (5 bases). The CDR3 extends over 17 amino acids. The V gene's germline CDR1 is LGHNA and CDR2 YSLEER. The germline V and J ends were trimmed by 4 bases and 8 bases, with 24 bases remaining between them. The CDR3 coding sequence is TGCGCCAGCAGCCCCTACGGCCCTAGCTCCATTTATGATGAGCAGTTCTTC. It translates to CASSPYGPSSIYDEQFF.

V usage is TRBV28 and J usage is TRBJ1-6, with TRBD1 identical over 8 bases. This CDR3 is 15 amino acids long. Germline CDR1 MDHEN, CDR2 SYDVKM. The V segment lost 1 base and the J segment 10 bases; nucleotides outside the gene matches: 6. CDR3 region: CASSLSQGAVSPLHF. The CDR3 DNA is TGTGCCAGCAGTTTATCCCAGGGGGCAGTCTCACCCCTCCACTTT.

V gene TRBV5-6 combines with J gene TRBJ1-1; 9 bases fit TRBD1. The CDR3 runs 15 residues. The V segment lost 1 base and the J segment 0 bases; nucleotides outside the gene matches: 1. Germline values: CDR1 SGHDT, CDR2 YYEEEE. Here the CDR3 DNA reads TGTGCCAGCAGCTTGAGGGACAGGGTGAACACTGAAGCTTTCTTT. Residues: CASSLRDRVNTEAFF.